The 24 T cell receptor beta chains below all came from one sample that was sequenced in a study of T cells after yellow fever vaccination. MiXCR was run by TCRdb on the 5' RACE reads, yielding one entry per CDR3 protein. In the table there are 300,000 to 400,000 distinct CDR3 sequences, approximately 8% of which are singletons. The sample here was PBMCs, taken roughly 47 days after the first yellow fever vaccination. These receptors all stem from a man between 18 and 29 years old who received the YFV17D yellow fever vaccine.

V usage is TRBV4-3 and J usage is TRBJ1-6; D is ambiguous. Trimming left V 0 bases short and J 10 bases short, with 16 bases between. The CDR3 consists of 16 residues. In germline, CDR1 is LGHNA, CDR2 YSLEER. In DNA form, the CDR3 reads TGCGCCAGCAGCCAAGAGTGGGAAGGGAAAGACTCACCCCTCCACTTT. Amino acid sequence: CASSQEWEGKDSPLHF.

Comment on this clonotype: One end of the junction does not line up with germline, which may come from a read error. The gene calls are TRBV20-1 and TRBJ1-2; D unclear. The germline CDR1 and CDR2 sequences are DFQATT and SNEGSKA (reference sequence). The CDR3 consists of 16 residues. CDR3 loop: CCARDNRRSTSYGYTF. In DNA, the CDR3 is TGCTGTGCTAGAGATAATAGAAGGTCCACCTCCTATGGCTACACCTTC.

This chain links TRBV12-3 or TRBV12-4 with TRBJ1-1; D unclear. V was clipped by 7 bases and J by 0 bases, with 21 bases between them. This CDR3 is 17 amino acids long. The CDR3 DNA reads TGTGCCAGCAACCAAGGGCCAGCAACGTTGATGAACACTGAAGCTTTCTTT. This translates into CASNQGPATLMNTEAFF.

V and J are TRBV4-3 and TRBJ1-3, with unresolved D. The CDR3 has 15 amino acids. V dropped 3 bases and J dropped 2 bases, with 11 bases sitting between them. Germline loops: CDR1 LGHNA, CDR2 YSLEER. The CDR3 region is CASSQTLGAGNTIYF. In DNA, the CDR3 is TGCGCCAGCAGCCAGACCCTTGGGGCTGGAAACACCATATATTTT.

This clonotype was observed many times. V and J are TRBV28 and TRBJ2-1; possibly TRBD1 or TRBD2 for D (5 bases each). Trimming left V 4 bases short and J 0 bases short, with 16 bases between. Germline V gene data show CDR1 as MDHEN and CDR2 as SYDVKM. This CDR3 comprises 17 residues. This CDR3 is CASSSSGTRRSYNEQFF. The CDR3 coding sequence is TGTGCCAGCAGTTCCTCCGGGACCAGGCGCTCCTACAATGAGCAGTTCTTC.

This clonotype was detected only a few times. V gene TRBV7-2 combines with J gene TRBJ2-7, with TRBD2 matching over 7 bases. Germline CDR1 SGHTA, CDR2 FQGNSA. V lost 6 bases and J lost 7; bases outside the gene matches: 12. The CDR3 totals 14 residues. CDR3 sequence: CASSLQRGSSEQYF. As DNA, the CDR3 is TGTGCCAGCAGTCTCCAGCGGGGTAGTTCGGAGCAGTACTTC.

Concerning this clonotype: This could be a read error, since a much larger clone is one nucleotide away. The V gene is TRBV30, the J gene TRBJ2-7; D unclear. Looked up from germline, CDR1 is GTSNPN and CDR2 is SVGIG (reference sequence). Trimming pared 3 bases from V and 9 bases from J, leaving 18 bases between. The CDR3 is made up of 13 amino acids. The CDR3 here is CAWSGILGSAQYF. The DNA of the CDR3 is TGTGCCTGGAGCGGAATCTTAGGTTCAGCGCAGTACTTC.

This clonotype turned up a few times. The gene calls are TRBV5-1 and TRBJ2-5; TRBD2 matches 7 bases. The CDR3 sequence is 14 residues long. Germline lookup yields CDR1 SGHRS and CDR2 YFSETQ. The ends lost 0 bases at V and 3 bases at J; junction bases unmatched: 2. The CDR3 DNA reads TGCGCCAGCAGCTTGGCAACTAGCGAAGAGACCCAGTACTTC. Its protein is CASSLATSEETQYF.

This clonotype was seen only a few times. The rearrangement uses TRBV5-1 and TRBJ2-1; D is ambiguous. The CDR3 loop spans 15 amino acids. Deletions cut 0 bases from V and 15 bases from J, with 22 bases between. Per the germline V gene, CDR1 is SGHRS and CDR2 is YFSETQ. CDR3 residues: CASSLAGVGWAEWFF. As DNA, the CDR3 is TGCGCCAGCAGCTTGGCCGGAGTAGGCTGGGCCGAGTGGTTCTTC.

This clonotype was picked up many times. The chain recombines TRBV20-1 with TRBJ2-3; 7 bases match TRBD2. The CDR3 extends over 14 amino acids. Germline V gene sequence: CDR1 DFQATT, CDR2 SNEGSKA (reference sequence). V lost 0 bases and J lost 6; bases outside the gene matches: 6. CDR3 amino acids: CSARDLVGGDTQYF. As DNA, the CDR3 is TGCAGTGCTAGAGATCTGGTCGGGGGGGATACGCAGTATTTT.

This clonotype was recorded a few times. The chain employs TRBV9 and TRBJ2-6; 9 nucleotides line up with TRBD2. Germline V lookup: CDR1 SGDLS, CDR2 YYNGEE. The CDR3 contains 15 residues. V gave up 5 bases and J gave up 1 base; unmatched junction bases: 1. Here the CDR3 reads CASRSGGSGANVLTF. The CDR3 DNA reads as TGTGCCAGCAGAAGCGGGGGGTCTGGGGCCAACGTCCTGACTTTC.

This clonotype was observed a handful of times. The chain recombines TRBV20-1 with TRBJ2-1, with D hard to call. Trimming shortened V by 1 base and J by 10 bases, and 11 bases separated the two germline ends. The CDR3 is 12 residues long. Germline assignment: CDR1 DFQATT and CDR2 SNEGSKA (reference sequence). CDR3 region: CSARVPVYEQFF. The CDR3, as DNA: TGCAGTGCTAGAGTTCCGGTCTACGAGCAGTTCTTC.

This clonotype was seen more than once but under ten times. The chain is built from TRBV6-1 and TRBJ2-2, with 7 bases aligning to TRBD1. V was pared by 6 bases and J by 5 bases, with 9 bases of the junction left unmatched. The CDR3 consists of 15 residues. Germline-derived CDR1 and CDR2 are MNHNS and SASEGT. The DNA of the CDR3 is TGTGCCAGCAGCCAAGAAGGGGGCGCGACCGGGGAGCTGTTTTTT. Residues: CASSQEGGATGELFF.

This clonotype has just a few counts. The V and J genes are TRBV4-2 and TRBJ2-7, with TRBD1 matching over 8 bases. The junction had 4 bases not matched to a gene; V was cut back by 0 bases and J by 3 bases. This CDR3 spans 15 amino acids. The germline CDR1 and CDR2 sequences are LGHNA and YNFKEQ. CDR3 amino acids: CASSQDRTGFYEQYF. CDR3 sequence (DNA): TGTGCCAGCAGCCAAGATCGGACAGGGTTCTACGAGCAGTACTTC.

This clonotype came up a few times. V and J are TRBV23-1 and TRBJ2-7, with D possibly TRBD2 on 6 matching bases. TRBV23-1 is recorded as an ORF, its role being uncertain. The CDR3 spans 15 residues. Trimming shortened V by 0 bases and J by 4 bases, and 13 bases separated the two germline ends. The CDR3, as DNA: TGCGCCAGCAGTCAATCGTGGACTACTTATTACGAGCAGTACTTC. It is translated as CASSQSWTTYYEQYF.

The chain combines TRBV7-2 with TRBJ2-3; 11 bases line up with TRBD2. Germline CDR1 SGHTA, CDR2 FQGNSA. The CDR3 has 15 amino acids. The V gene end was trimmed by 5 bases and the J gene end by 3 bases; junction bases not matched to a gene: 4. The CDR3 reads CASSTSGGRTDTQYF. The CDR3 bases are TGTGCCAGCAGCACTAGCGGGGGCCGAACAGATACGCAGTATTTT.

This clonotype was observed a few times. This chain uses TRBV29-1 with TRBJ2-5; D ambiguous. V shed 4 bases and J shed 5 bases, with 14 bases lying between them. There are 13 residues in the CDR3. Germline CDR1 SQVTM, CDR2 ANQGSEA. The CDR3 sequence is CSVAGSLGETQYF. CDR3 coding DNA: TGCAGCGTTGCCGGCAGTCTGGGGGAGACCCAGTACTTC.

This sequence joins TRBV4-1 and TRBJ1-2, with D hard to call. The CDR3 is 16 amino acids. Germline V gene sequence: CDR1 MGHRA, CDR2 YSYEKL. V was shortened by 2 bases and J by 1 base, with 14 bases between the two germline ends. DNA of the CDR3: TGCGCCAGCAGCCAAAACCTCCTCCGGGATAACTATGGCTACACCTTC. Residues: CASSQNLLRDNYGYTF.

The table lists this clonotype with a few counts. The DNA of the CDR3 is TGTGCCAGCAGCTTAGCGGGGGGGCCGTGGGATACGCAGTATTTT. Protein product: CASSLAGGPWDTQYF. The chain links TRBV7-2 to TRBJ2-3; tentatively, D is TRBD2 (7 bases). This CDR3 spans 15 amino acids. The germline CDR1 and CDR2 sequences are SGHTA and FQGNSA. V gave up 0 bases and J gave up 6 bases, with 13 bases separating them. The whole variable domain, remainder taken from reference TRBV7-2 and TRBJ2-3, is GAGVSQSPSNKVTEKGKDVELRCDPISGHTALYWYRQSLGQGLEFLIYFQGNSAPDKSGLPSDRFSAERTGGSVSTLTIQRTQQEDSAVYLCASSLAGGPWDTQYFGPGTRLTVL.

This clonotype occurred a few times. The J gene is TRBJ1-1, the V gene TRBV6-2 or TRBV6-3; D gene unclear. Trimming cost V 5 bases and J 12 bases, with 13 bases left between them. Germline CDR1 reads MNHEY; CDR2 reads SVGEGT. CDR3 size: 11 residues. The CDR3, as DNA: TGTGCCAGCAGTCTGTCCACCCGGCCTTTCTTT. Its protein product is CASSLSTRPFF.

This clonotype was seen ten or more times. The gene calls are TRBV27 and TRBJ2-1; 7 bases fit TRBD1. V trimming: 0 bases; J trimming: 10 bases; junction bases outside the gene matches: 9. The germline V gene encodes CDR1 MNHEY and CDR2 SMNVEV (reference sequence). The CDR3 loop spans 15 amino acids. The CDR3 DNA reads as TGTGCCAGCAGTTTATCAGGGACAGAACGACAGGAGCAGTTCTTC. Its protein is CASSLSGTERQEQFF.

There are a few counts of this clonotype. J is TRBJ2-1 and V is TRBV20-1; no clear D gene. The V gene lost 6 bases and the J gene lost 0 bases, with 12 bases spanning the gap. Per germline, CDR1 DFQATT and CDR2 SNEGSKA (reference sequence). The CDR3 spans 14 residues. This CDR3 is CSAGTWSSYNEQFF. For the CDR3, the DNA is TGCAGTGCGGGTACTTGGAGCTCCTACAATGAGCAGTTCTTC.

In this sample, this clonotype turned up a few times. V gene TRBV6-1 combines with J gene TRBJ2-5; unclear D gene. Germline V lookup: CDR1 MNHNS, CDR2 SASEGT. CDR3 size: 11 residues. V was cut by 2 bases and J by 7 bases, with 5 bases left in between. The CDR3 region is CASSESWTQYF. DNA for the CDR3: TGTGCCAGCAGTGAAAGCTGGACCCAGTACTTC.

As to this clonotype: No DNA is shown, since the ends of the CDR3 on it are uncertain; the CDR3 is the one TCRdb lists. The CDR3 sequence: CISVPPAREQKRGGQETQYF. The V call is TRBV7-5, the J call TRBJ2-5; no DNA check was done on the table's D call, TRBD2. TRBV7-5 is given as a pseudogene. From its first to its last residue, the CDR3 has 20 amino acids.